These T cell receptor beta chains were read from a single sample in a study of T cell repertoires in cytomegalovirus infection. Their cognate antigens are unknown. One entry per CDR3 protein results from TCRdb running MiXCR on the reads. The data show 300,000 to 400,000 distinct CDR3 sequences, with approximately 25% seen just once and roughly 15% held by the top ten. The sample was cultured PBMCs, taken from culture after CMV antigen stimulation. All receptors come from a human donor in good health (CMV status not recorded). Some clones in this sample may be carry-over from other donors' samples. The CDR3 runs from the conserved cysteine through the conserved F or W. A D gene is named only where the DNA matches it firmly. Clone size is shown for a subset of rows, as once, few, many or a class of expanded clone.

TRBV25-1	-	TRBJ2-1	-	TGTGCCAGCAAGACAGACTACAATGAGCAGTTCTTC	CASKTDYNEQFF
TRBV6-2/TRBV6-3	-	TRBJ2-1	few	TGTGCCAGCAGCTACGGGCGTCCGGGGCGAAGGCCGTTCTTC	CASSYGRPGRRPFF
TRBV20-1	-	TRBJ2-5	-	TGCAGTGCAGCGGAGGCCGGGGAGGAGACCCAGTACTTC	CSAAEAGEETQYF
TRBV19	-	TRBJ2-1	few	TGTGCCAGTAGTATCACGGAGGTGACCACGGGGAATGAGCAGTTCTTC	CASSITEVTTGNEQFF
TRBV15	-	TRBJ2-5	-	TGTGCCACCAGCAGGCAAGAGACCCAGTACTTC	CATSRQETQYF
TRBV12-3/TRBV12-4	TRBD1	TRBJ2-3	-	TGTGCCGCAGGGGGCGGACTTAGCACAGATACGCAGTATTTT	CAAGGGLSTDTQYF
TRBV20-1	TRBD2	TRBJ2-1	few	TGCAGTGCTAGTAGGATGGGGGAGGGCCGCGATGAGCAGTTCTTC	CSASRMGEGRDEQFF
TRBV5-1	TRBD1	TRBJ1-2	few	TGCGCCAGCAGCTTGGGGGGACAGGATTATGGCTACACCTTC	CASSLGGQDYGYTF
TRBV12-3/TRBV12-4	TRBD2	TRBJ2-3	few	TGTGCCAGCAGTTTAGGACTAGCGGGAACCACAGATACGCAGTATTTT	CASSLGLAGTTDTQYF
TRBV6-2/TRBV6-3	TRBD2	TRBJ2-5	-	TGTGCCAGCAGATCCCCCGGCGGGAGGAAGGAGACCCAGTACTTC	CASRSPGGRKETQYF
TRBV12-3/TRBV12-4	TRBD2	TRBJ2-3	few	TGTGCCAGCAGTTTAGCGGGACTAGCGGAGAACACAGATACGCAGTATTTT	CASSLAGLAENTDTQYF
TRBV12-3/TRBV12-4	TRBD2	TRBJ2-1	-	TGTGCCAGCAGTTCCCCACGAAGCGGGAGACTTGGCAATGAGCAGTTCTTC	CASSSPRSGRLGNEQFF
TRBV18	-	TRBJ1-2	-	TGTGCCAGCTCACCACGTAGGGATAACTATGGCTACACCTTC	CASSPRRDNYGYTF
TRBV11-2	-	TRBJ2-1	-	TGTGCCAGCAGCTTACAAGGAGAGCAGTTCTTC	CASSLQGEQFF
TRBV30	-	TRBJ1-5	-	TGTGCCTGGAGTGAAAACGAGGGGCAGCCCCAGCATTTT	CAWSENEGQPQHF
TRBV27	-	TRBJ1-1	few	TGTGCCAGCAGTTTACCAGGGAAGCGAACGACTGAAGCTTTCTTT	CASSLPGKRTTEAFF